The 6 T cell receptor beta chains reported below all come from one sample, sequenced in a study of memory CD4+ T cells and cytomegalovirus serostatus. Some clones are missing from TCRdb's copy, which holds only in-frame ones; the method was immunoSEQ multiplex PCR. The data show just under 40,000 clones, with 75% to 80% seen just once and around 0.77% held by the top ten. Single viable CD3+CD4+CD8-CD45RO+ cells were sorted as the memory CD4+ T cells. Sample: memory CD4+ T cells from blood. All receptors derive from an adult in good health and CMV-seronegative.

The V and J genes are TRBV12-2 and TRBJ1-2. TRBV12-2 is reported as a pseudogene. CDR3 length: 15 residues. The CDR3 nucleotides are TGTGCAAGTCGCTTAAGGTTCGACGGGAACTATGGCTACACCTTC. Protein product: CASRLRFDGNYGYTF.

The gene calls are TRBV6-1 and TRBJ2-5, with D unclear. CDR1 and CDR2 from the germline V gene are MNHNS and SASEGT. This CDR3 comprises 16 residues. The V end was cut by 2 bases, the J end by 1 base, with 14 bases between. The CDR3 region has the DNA TGTGCCAGCAGTGAAACGGTTCGGCTAATCCAAGAGACCCAGTACTTC. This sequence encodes CASSETVRLIQETQYF.

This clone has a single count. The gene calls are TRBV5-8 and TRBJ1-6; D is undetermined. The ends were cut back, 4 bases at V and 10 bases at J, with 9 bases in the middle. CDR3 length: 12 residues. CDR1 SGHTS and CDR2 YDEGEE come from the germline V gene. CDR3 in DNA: TGTGCCAGCAGCCTGTTCTCATCACCCCTCCACTTT. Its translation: CASSLFSSPLHF.

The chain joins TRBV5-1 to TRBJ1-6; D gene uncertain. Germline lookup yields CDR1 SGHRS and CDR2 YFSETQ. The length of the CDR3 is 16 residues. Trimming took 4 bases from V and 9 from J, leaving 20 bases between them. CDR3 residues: CASSPAETREGSPLHF. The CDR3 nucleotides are TGCGCCAGCAGCCCCGCGGAGACGCGGGAGGGTTCACCCCTCCACTTT.

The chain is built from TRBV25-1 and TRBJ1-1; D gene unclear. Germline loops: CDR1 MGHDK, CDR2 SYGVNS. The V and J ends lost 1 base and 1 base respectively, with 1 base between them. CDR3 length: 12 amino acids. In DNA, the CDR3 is TGTGCCAGCAGTGAATCGAACACTGAAGCTTTCTTT. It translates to CASSESNTEAFF.

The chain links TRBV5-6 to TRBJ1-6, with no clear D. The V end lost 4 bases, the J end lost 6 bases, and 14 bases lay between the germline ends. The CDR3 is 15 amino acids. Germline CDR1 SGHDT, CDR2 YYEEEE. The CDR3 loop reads CASSNVGSSNSPLHF. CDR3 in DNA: TGTGCCAGCAGCAATGTAGGGAGTTCTAATTCACCCCTCCACTTT.